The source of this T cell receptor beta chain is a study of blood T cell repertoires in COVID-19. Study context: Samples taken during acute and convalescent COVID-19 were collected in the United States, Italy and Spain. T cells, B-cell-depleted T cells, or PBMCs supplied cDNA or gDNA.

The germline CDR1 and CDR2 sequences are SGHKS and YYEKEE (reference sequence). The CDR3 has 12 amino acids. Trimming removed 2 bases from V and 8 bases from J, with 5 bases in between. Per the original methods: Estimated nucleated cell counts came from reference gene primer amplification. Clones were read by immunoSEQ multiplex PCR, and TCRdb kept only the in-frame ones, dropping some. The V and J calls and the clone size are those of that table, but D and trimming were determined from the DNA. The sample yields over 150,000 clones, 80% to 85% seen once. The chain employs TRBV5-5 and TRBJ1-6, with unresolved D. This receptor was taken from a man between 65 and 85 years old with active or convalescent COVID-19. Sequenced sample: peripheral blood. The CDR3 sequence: CASSLQDSPLHF. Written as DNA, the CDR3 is TGTGCCAGCAGCTTACAAGATTCACCCCTCCACTTT.